The present T cell receptor (beta chain) was sequenced within a study of cytomegalovirus exposure and HLA in healthy donors (dated by TCRdb to about 2017). In the study overall: The roughly 700 repertoires of the first cohort and the roughly 110 validation repertoires were produced on the same platform, according to a later analysis. The aim of the study was to test whether cataloging public T cell receptors could identify signatures of past pathogen exposure. A separate validation cohort of some 130 different subjects was used in addition to the roughly 720-subject first cohort. High-throughput TCR immunosequencing, statistical association of individual TCRs with disease status, and machine learning were combined to predict cytomegalovirus infection status. Overall results and qualifications from the work: Subsequent analysis determined that TCRs grouped into clusters in the first cohort also showed a tendency toward co-occurrence across the 120 validation repertoires, and roughly 95% of cluster scores exceeded 0. The study gave a list of 150 to 200 TCR beta chains associated with cytomegalovirus. Most TCR sequences were observed very rarely across donors, whereas some public TCRs were present in many individuals. The authors suggested that the approach could potentially be extended to other disease states and immunological phenotypes. In both the original and validation cohorts, the classifier was reported to diagnose cytomegalovirus status with high specificity and sensitivity. A few of the identified cytomegalovirus-associated TCR beta chains were confirmed in vitro to be specific for cytomegalovirus antigens. A later analysis had no HLA typing for the validation cohort, so co-occurrence there was scored across all 110 or so repertoires.

Worth noting for this clone: Its target antigen remains unknown. No base quality information exists; no much larger clone differs at one position.

For this chain, trimming is 11 bases at the V end and 7 bases at the J end, and the number of junction bases without a gene match is 11. CDR1 and CDR2 are drawn from the germline V gene: SNHLY, FYNNEI. Spanning cysteine to phenylalanine, the CDR3 consists of 14 amino acids. The sequence is cut down to CDR3 DNA, 42 bases in frame from base 1. Receptor libraries were prepared by the immunoSEQ multiplex PCR assay. The original methods were these. A statistical classification framework was built to diagnose cytomegalovirus status from the catalog of TCR beta chain sequences. TCRdb retrieved this table from immuneACCESS and kept in-frame rearrangements only. Not all clones are present; in checked studies, unresolved V genes account for under half, and no reason is known for the remainder. V and J calls and clone size are copied from that table; D and trimming were computed from the DNA. The sample includes some 170,000 clones, with around nine tenths observed a single time. Roughly 2.5% of the sample belongs to the ten largest clones.

Donors formed part of the validation cohort, which comprised 120 subjects and was distinct from the first cohort of roughly 600 subjects. The chain is made from TRBV2 and TRBJ2-2; 9 bases in the middle match TRBD1. The sequencing input was PBMCs. The receptor was isolated from a man aged 18 to 30 in good health and CMV-seropositive. CDR3 reads: CAGGGTGSFGELFF. The DNA is TGTGCCGGGGGGGGGACAGGGTCCTTCGGGGAGCTGTTTTTT. Here the CDR3 is joined to the reference TRBV2 and TRBJ2-2 genes, and the full variable domain is: EPEVTQTPSHQVTQMGQEVILRCVPISNHLYFYWYRQILGQKVEFLVSFYNNEISEKSEIFDDQFSVERPDGSNFTLKIRSTKLEDSAMYFCAGGGTGSFGELFFGEGSRLTVL.